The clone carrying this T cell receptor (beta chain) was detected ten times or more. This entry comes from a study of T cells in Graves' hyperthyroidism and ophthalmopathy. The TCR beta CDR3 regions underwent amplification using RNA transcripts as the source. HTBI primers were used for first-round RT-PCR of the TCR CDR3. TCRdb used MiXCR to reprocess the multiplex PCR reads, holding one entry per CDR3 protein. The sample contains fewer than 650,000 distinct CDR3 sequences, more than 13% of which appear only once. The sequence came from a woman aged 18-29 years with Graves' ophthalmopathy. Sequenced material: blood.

The DNA of the CDR3 is TGCAGCGTTGAAGATTTAGCGCTAGTCGGCTATGAGCAGTTCTTC. As protein: CSVEDLALVGYEQFF. The J gene is TRBJ2-1, the V gene TRBV29-1, with a tentative D call TRBD2 (5 bases). Trimming left V 0 bases short and J 8 bases short, with 17 bases between. Germline V gene lookup returns CDR1 SQVTM and CDR2 ANQGSEA. The CDR3 is 15 residues long.